The clone carrying this T cell receptor beta chain was seen only a few times. The data are from a study of identical twins. MiXCR was run by TCRdb on the 5' RACE reads, yielding one entry per CDR3 protein. The sample includes approximately 190,000 distinct CDR3 sequences, approximately 15% seen only once; the top ten take roughly two fifths. The CDR3 has 15 amino acids. Separately, the same data were catalogued under a study of T cells expressing NK-cell markers.

This chain connects TRBV12-2 to TRBJ2-7; TRBD1, the table's D call, was not compared with the DNA. TRBV12-2 is a pseudogene. The specimen was CD8+ T cells sorted from blood. This receptor was obtained from a young woman in good health. The CDR3 is CASRLPDSKAYEQYF. The CDR3 DNA sequence: TGTGCAAGTCGCTTACCGGACAGTAAGGCCTACGAGCAGTACTTC.